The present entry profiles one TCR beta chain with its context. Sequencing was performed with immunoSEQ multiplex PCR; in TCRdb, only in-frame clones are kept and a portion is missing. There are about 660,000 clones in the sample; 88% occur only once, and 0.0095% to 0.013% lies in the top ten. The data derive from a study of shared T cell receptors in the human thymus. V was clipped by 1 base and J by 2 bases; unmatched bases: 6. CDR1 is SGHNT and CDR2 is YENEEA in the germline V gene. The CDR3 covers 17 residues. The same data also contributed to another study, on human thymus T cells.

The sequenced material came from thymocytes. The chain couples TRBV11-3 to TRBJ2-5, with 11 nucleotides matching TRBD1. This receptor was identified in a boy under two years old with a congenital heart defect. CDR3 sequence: CASSLGLRDRGQETQYF. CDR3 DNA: TGTGCCAGCAGCTTAGGGCTCAGGGACAGGGGGCAAGAGACCCAGTACTTC.